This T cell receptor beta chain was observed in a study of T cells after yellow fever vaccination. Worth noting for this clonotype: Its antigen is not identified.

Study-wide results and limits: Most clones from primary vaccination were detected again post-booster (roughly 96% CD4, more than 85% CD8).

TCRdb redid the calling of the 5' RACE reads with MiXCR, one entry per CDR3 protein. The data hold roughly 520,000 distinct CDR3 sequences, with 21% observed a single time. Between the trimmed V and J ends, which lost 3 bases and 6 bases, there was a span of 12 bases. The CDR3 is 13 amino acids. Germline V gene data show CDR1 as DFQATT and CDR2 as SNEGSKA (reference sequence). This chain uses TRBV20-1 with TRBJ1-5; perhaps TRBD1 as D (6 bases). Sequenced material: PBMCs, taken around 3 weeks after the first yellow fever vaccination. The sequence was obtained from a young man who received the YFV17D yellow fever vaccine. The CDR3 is CSASRGGFQPQHF. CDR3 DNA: TGCAGTGCTAGCCGCGGGGGCTTTCAGCCCCAGCATTTT.